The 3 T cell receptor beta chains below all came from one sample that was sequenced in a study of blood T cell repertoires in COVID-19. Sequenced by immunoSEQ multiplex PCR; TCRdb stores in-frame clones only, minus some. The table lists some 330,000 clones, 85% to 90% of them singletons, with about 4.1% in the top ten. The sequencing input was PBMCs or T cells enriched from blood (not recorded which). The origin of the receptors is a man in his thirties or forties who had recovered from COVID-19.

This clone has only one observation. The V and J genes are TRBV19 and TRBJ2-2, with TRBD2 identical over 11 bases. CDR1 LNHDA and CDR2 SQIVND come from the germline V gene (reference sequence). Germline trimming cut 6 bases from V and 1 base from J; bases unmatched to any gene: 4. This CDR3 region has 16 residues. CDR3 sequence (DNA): TGTGCCAGTAGGGCCGGGACTAGCGGGAACACCGGGGAGCTGTTTTTT. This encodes CASRAGTSGNTGELFF.

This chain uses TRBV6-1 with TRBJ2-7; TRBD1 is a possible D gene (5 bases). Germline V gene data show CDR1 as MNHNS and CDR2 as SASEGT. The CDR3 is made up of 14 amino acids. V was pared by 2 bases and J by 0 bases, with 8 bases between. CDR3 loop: CASSERQLSYEQYF. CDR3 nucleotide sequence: TGTGCCAGCAGTGAACGACAGCTCTCCTACGAGCAGTACTTC.

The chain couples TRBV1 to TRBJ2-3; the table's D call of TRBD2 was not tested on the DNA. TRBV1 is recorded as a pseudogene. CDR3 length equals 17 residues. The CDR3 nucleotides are TGCACCAGCAGCCAAGATTCTGCGGACTACCCATGGGATACGCAGTATTTT. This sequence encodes CTSSQDSADYPWDTQYF.